Listed here are 27 T cell receptor beta chains from one sample, sequenced in a study of blood T cells in healthy people across ages. It was with a sample-barcoded 5' primer and a J-beta primer mix that a second PCR of roughly 7 to 12 cycles was run. TCRdb re-called the 5' RACE reads with MiXCR, one entry per CDR3 protein. In the table there are about 1.4 million distinct CDR3 sequences, approximately 63% of which are singletons. Material: blood. All receptors derive from a man aged 18 to 29 in good health.

This sequence joins TRBV6-1 and TRBJ1-5; perhaps TRBD1 as D (5 bases). Germline V gives CDR1 MNHNS, CDR2 SASEGT. CDR3 length: 18 residues. V was clipped by 8 bases and J by 0 bases, with 23 bases between them. The DNA for the CDR3 is TGTGCCAGCGATCGAAGGGTCGACAGTATCCTTAGCAATCAGCCCCAGCATTTT. Translation: CASDRRVDSILSNQPQHF.

V and J are TRBV11-1 and TRBJ2-1, with a possible D match to TRBD2 (7 bases). Trimming removed 1 base at V and 10 bases at J, with 35 bases between. CDR1 and CDR2 from the germline V gene are SGHAT and FQDESV (reference sequence). This CDR3 has 21 amino acids. The CDR3 spells CASSLVPGTSFKGGEQSEQFF. CDR3 coding DNA: TGTGCCAGCAGCTTAGTACCCGGGACAAGTTTCAAGGGGGGGGAGCAGTCCGAGCAGTTCTTC.

This chain joins TRBV7-9 and TRBJ2-7, with TRBD2 identical over 8 bases. CDR1 SEHNR and CDR2 FQNEAQ come from the germline V gene (reference sequence). V was pared by 0 bases and J by 2 bases, with 6 bases of the junction left unmatched. This CDR3 is built from 16 residues. This CDR3 is CASSLAERGPPYEQYF. The CDR3 bases are TGTGCCAGCAGCTTAGCGGAGCGGGGGCCACCCTACGAGCAGTACTTC.

The chain has TRBV18 and TRBJ2-3; D perhaps matches TRBD2 (6 bases). This CDR3 has 15 amino acids. Trimming cost V 6 bases and J 5 bases, with 18 bases left between them. Germline V gives CDR1 KGHSH, CDR2 LQKENI. CDR3 in DNA: TGTGCCAGCTCCACCCCCGGGGGAGTGGTAGATACGCAGTATTTT. It is translated as CASSTPGGVVDTQYF.

This clonotype has just a few counts. This chain links TRBV29-1 with TRBJ2-5; TRBD2 matches 8 bases. This CDR3 is 16 amino acids long. Per germline, CDR1 SQVTM and CDR2 ANQGSEA. V lost 4 bases to trimming and J lost 3 bases; unmatched junction nucleotides: 13. CDR3 sequence reads: CSVASGLARLEETQYF. CDR3 bases: TGCAGCGTTGCCTCCGGACTAGCAAGGTTGGAAGAGACCCAGTACTTC.

This clonotype was detected many times. V usage is TRBV4-2 and J usage is TRBJ2-5; D ambiguous. Trimming took off 0 bases at V and 2 bases at J, with 7 bases between the two ends. CDR3 length equals 14 residues. Germline loops: CDR1 LGHNA, CDR2 YNFKEQ. In DNA form, the CDR3 reads TGTGCCAGCAGCCAAGAATTCGGGCAAGAGACCCAGTACTTC. Its translation is CASSQEFGQETQYF.

CDR3 nucleotide sequence: TGTGCCAGCAGCTTAGTCGGGCGGGTTCCCAATGAGCAGTTCTTC. Protein product: CASSLVGRVPNEQFF. The rearrangement joins TRBV7-2 to TRBJ2-1; TRBD2 is a possible D gene (5 bases). CDR3 length equals 15 residues. The germline CDR1 and CDR2 sequences are SGHTA and FQGNSA. Deletions cut 1 base from V and 6 bases from J, with 13 bases between. The whole variable domain, filled in from reference TRBV7-2 and TRBJ2-1, reads GAGVSQSPSNKVTEKGKDVELRCDPISGHTALYWYRQSLGQGLEFLIYFQGNSAPDKSGLPSDRFSAERTGGSVSTLTIQRTQQEDSAVYLCASSLVGRVPNEQFFGPGTRLTVL.

This clonotype was seen only a few times. V gene TRBV4-1 combines with J gene TRBJ2-5; 7 nucleotides agree with TRBD2. The DNA end is more similar to TRBJ2-7, so the J call may be wrong. The germline V gene has CDR1 MGHRA and CDR2 YSYEKL. This CDR3 is built from 13 residues. CDR3 nucleotides: TGCGCCAGCAGCCACAGCGGGACCCACGAGCAGTACTTC. Amino acids: CASSHSGTHEQYF.

The genes are TRBV6-2 or TRBV6-3 and TRBJ2-1; 13 bases agree with TRBD2. After removal of 5 bases from V and 6 bases from J, the junction contained 7 bases not matched to a gene. CDR1 MNHEY and CDR2 SVGEGT come from the germline V gene. This CDR3 comprises 16 residues. The CDR3 loop is CASSPGLAGVFNEQFF. In nucleotides, the CDR3 is TGTGCCAGCAGTCCCGGACTAGCGGGGGTCTTCAATGAGCAGTTCTTC.

This clonotype occurred a few times. V gene TRBV2 combines with J gene TRBJ1-6, with no clear D. V shed 5 bases and J shed 7 bases, with 15 bases lying between them. The CDR3 has 15 residues. Germline CDR1 is SNHLY and CDR2 is FYNNEI. The CDR3 is CASSKFGVRNSPLHF. The CDR3, as DNA: TGTGCCAGCAGTAAATTTGGGGTTCGAAATTCACCCCTCCACTTT.

The chain recombines TRBV5-1 with TRBJ2-7; D not resolved. Trimming stripped 3 bases from V and 1 base from J, with 11 bases between. Germline CDR1 SGHRS, CDR2 YFSETQ. The CDR3 is 14 amino acids. CDR3 nucleotides: TGCGCCAGCAGCTCTACAGCACGGTCCTACGAGCAGTACTTC. Translating it yields CASSSTARSYEQYF.

The V call is TRBV9, the J call TRBJ2-1, with unresolved D. CDR1 and CDR2 from the germline V gene are SGDLS and YYNGEE. Between the trimmed V and J ends, which lost 0 bases and 6 bases, there was a span of 13 bases. The CDR3 has 15 amino acids. The CDR3 region has the DNA TGTGCCAGCAGCGTAGGTGGCCCAACCGGCAATGAGCAGTTCTTC. Translating it yields CASSVGGPTGNEQFF.

The chain joins TRBV7-9 to TRBJ2-1; D tentatively fits TRBD1 or TRBD2 (5 bases each). This CDR3 contains 12 residues. The germline V gene has CDR1 SEHNR and CDR2 FQNEAQ (reference sequence). Trimming took off 3 bases at V and 10 bases at J, with 10 bases between the two ends. The CDR3 loop is CASSFGAREQFF. In DNA, the CDR3 is TGTGCCAGCAGCTTCGGGGCGCGGGAGCAGTTCTTC.

The rearrangement links TRBV6-5 to TRBJ2-5; D may be TRBD1 (6 bases). V was pared by 7 bases and J by 4 bases, with 22 bases between. Germline V gene data show CDR1 as MNHEY and CDR2 as SVGAGI. The CDR3 covers 16 residues. CDR3 in DNA: TGTGCCAGCACCGAAAAAGCCGGGACACACTCAGAGACCCAGTACTTC. Amino acid sequence: CASTEKAGTHSETQYF.

The chain carries TRBV21-1 and TRBJ2-1. TRBV21-1 is listed as a pseudogene. CDR3 length equals 9 residues. CDR3 sequence: CASSKVPFF. The CDR3 DNA sequence: TGTGCCAGCAGCAAGGTTCCGTTCTTC.

The chain uses TRBV20-1 and TRBJ1-6; no firm D call. This CDR3 spans 16 amino acids. Trimming stripped 3 bases from V and 1 base from J, with 13 bases between. CDR1 DFQATT and CDR2 SNEGSKA come from the germline V gene (reference sequence). CDR3 DNA: TGCAGTGCTAGTCCTGTGACGAGGTCCTATAATTCACCCCTCCACTTT. Its protein product is CSASPVTRSYNSPLHF.

This chain uses TRBV27 with TRBJ1-2; 7 bases align to TRBD1. After removal of 3 bases from V and 5 bases from J, the junction contained 18 bases not matched to a gene. The germline V gene has CDR1 MNHEY and CDR2 SMNVEV (reference sequence). CDR3 size: 18 residues. CDR3 sequence reads: CASSLRSVAGGTAYGYTF. CDR3 nucleotide sequence: TGTGCCAGCAGTTTGCGGTCGGTCGCAGGCGGGACAGCTTATGGCTACACCTTC.

This clonotype has only one observation. V is TRBV21-1 and J is TRBJ1-5; the table's D call, TRBD1, was not checked against the DNA. TRBV21-1 is given as a pseudogene. The CDR3 is 16 amino acids. CDR3 nucleotide sequence: TGTGCCAGCAGCAAAGGAGAGCGCAGGGACAATCAGCCCCAGCATTTT. This codes for CASSKGERRDNQPQHF.

The table lists this clonotype with a few counts. This CDR3 reads CSASSLLAKNIQYF. The CDR3 region has the DNA TGCAGTGCTAGTTCACTTCTAGCCAAAAACATTCAGTACTTC. The rearrangement joins TRBV20-1 to TRBJ2-4; D not resolved. The CDR3 contains 14 residues. The ends were cut back, 3 bases at V and 0 bases at J, with 9 bases in the middle. Germline CDR1 and CDR2: DFQATT and SNEGSKA (reference sequence).

The CDR3 DNA is TGCAGCGCATTAAACAGGAGGGACCATCCTGAAGCTTTCTTT. Its translation is CSALNRRDHPEAFF. This chain connects TRBV29-1 to TRBJ1-1; the D gene is possibly TRBD1 (5 bases). The V and J ends lost 7 bases and 6 bases respectively, with 21 bases between them. Germline values: CDR1 SQVTM, CDR2 ANQGSEA. The CDR3 covers 14 residues.

This chain connects TRBV6-4 to TRBJ2-1; 10 bases line up with TRBD2. Germline CDR1 MRHNA, CDR2 SNTAGT. Trimming removed 6 bases from V and 4 bases from J; junction bases left unmatched: 6. This CDR3 comprises 15 residues. The CDR3 here is CASSLQRGGYNEQFF. As DNA, the CDR3 is TGTGCCAGCAGCCTACAGCGGGGGGGATACAATGAGCAGTTCTTC.

This chain links TRBV4-1 with TRBJ1-5; D unresolved. Germline V lookup: CDR1 MGHRA, CDR2 YSYEKL. CDR3 length: 13 amino acids. Between the trimmed V and J ends, which lost 1 base and 6 bases, there was a span of 7 bases. DNA of the CDR3: TGCGCCAGCAGCCAAGTGATAAGTCAGCCCCAGCATTTT. Encoded protein: CASSQVISQPQHF.

This rearrangement joins TRBV7-8 to TRBJ2-4, with TRBD2 as a possible D gene (6 bases). The J call may not be correct, given that the DNA end is closer to TRBJ2-7. The length of the CDR3 is 15 residues. Looked up from germline, CDR1 is SGHVS and CDR2 is FQNEAQ. The CDR3 reads CASSPRWEVPYEQYF. The DNA of the CDR3 is TGTGCCAGCAGCCCTCGGTGGGAGGTACCGTACGAGCAGTACTTC.

The chain employs TRBV6-6 and TRBJ2-6; D may be TRBD2 (6 bases). V lost 5 bases, J lost 2 bases, and 10 bases lay in between. The CDR3 sequence is 15 residues long. Germline V gene lookup returns CDR1 MNHNY and CDR2 SVGAGI (reference sequence). This CDR3 reads CASSQSSAGANVLTF. In DNA form, the CDR3 reads TGTGCCAGCAGTCAGTCTAGCGCTGGGGCCAACGTCCTGACTTTC.

This clonotype was counted between two and nine times. The chain is built from TRBV2 and TRBJ2-3; 8 bases align to TRBD1. In germline, CDR1 is SNHLY, CDR2 FYNNEI. The CDR3 is 14 residues long. V was clipped by 9 bases and J by 2 bases; unmatched bases: 7. In DNA, the CDR3 is TGTGCCAGTCAGGACAGGGCCAACACAGATACGCAGTATTTT. Translating gives CASQDRANTDTQYF.

In this sample, this clonotype turned up a few times. This chain links TRBV5-6 with TRBJ1-2, with 7 bases lining up with TRBD1. Germline loops: CDR1 SGHDT, CDR2 YYEEEE. Losses at the gene ends were 0 bases for V and 4 bases for J; bases not matched to a gene: 6. The CDR3 loop spans 15 amino acids. CDR3 sequence reads: CASSLVQGLSYGYTF. The DNA of the CDR3 is TGTGCCAGCAGCTTGGTACAGGGGCTATCCTATGGCTACACCTTC.

The V gene is TRBV5-1, the J gene TRBJ2-1; 8 bases are a match to TRBD2. V shed 0 bases and J 7 bases; nucleotides not matched to a gene: 12. The CDR3 covers 17 residues. The germline V gene has CDR1 SGHRS and CDR2 YFSETQ. In nucleotides, the CDR3 is TGCGCCAGCAGCTTGGCAACCGGGACTAGTGCACAAAATGAGCAGTTCTTC. Translating it yields CASSLATGTSAQNEQFF. The variable domain in full, with the rest retrieved from reference TRBV5-1 and TRBJ2-1, is KAGVTQTPRYLIKTRGQQVTLSCSPISGHRSVSWYQQTPGQGLQFLFEYFSETQRNKGNFPGRFSGRQFSNSRSEMNVSTLELGDSALYLCASSLATGTSAQNEQFFGPGTRLTVL.